Here is one T cell receptor (beta chain) with its context. A multiplex PCR was run with 60 Vbeta primers and 13 Jbeta primers. Sequencing used immunoSEQ multiplex PCR; TCRdb keeps in-frame clones, though not all of them. Of around 200,000 clones in the sample, 75% to 85% were seen once. This entry is derived from a study of cytomegalovirus exposure and HLA in healthy donors. Study-level information: Roughly 80 million unique TCRs from HLA-typed donors were held in an early data release.

The sequence derives from a girl aged 10 to 17 in good health and CMV-seronegative. The sample taken for sequencing was PBMCs.

CDR3 protein: CAWSVEDREYDEQFF. CDR3 DNA sequence: TGTGCCTGGAGCGTAGAGGACAGGGAATACGATGAGCAGTTCTTC. The gene calls are TRBV30 and TRBJ2-1, with 8 bases fitting TRBD1. This CDR3 has 15 amino acids. V lost 3 bases, J lost 8 bases, and 12 bases stayed unmatched. Germline CDR1 is GTSNPN and CDR2 is SVGIG (reference sequence).